One and the same sample provided the 14 T cell receptor beta chains below, sequenced in a study of a mutant IDH1 vaccine in newly diagnosed glioma. The table came from immunoSEQ multiplex PCR; TCRdb's copy has only in-frame clones and leaves some out. Here the sample spans about 53,000 clones, approximately 86% being singletons. The time point denotes: week 5, during vaccination. The investigators gave 300 ug of mutant IDH1 20-mer peptide in each vaccine dose, together with topical imiquimod. The antigens for these receptors are not known. The starting material was PBMCs, obtained from a glioma patient whose treatment included an IDH1 peptide vaccine. The receptor set was obtained from a woman in her late teens or twenties with glioma. Some clones in this sample may be carry-over from other donors' samples.

The genes are TRBV30 and TRBJ1-5, with D possibly being TRBD1 (6 bases). CDR1 and CDR2 from the germline V gene are GTSNPN and SVGIG (reference sequence). The CDR3 consists of 13 residues. V lost 1 base, J lost 6 bases, and 10 bases lay in between. The CDR3 is CAWSAGEGQPQHF. DNA of the CDR3: TGTGCCTGGAGTGCAGGGGAGGGTCAGCCCCAGCATTTT.

CDR3 in amino acids: CASSLGANYGYTF. Here the CDR3 DNA reads TGTGCCAGCAGCCTTGGGGCAAACTATGGCTACACCTTC. J is TRBJ1-2 and V is TRBV7-8; a possible D gene is TRBD1 (5 bases). V dropped 5 bases and J dropped 2 bases, with 9 bases sitting between them. In germline, CDR1 is SGHVS, CDR2 FQNEAQ. The CDR3 sequence is 13 residues long. Using reference TRBV7-8 and TRBJ1-2 for the parts outside the CDR3, the full variable domain is GAGVSQSPRYKVAKRGQDVALRCDPISGHVSLFWYQQALGQGPEFLTYFQNEAQLDKSGLPSDRFFAERPEGSVSTLKIQRTQQEDSAVYLCASSLGANYGYTFGSGTRLTVV.

This clone was seen a single time. V usage is TRBV7-9 and J usage is TRBJ2-7; D possibly matches TRBD1 or TRBD2 (5 bases each). CDR3 size: 14 residues. Per the germline V gene, CDR1 is SEHNR and CDR2 is FQNEAQ (reference sequence). V shed 0 bases and J shed 5 bases, with 11 bases lying between them. The CDR3 sequence: CASSLASTGHEQYF. The CDR3 DNA is TGTGCCAGCAGCTTAGCGTCTACGGGACACGAGCAGTACTTC.

The chain carries TRBV6-1 and TRBJ1-4, with 9 bases aligning to TRBD1. The CDR3 totals 16 residues. Germline assignment: CDR1 MNHNS and CDR2 SASEGT. Trimming took 2 bases from V and 7 from J; bases not matched to a gene: 8. The chain's CDR3 is CASSESGTGSTEKLFF. The CDR3 coding sequence is TGTGCCAGCAGTGAAAGTGGGACAGGGTCGACTGAAAAACTGTTTTTT.

This clone showed up just once. The V call is TRBV6-5, the J call TRBJ1-2; perhaps TRBD1 as D (6 bases). The CDR3 length is 14 residues. V was pared by 6 bases and J by 3 bases, with 14 bases between. Per germline, CDR1 MNHEY and CDR2 SVGAGI. CDR3 region: CASRREGVYYGYTF. CDR3 nucleotides: TGTGCCAGCAGGCGGGAGGGGGTCTACTATGGCTACACCTTC.

The CDR3 region is CASSQKGQTRYEAFF. The CDR3 DNA reads TGTGCCAGCAGTCAGAAGGGACAGACACGTTATGAAGCTTTCTTT. V and J are TRBV6-5 and TRBJ1-1; 7 nucleotides align to TRBD1. This CDR3 is built from 15 residues. Germline CDR1 and CDR2: MNHEY and SVGAGI. With 5 bases clipped from V and 7 bases from J, the junction kept 13 bases outside the gene matches.

The V gene is TRBV6-1, the J gene TRBJ2-4, with D unresolved. This CDR3 region has 13 residues. The germline gives CDR1 MNHNS, CDR2 SASEGT. The germline V and J ends were trimmed by 6 bases and 0 bases, with 6 bases remaining between them. CDR3 sequence (DNA): TGTGCCAGCAGGACGACAGCCAAAAACATTCAGTACTTC. It codes for CASRTTAKNIQYF.

V is TRBV4-3 and J is TRBJ2-7; 8 bases align to TRBD1. This CDR3 spans 13 amino acids. Germline-derived CDR1 and CDR2 are LGHNA and YSLEER. The ends lost 2 bases at V and 7 bases at J; junction bases unmatched: 4. CDR3 region: CASSQKTGAEQYF. Written as DNA, the CDR3 is TGCGCCAGCAGCCAAAAGACAGGGGCGGAGCAGTACTTC.

The genes are TRBV7-9 and TRBJ1-2, with D hard to call. The CDR3 runs 14 residues. Germline values: CDR1 SEHNR, CDR2 FQNEAQ (reference sequence). Trimming removed 1 base at V and 4 bases at J, with 10 bases between. CDR3 nucleotide sequence: TGTGCCAGCAGCTTAGATTCGGAACCCTATGGCTACACCTTC. Its translation is CASSLDSEPYGYTF.

Comments on this clone: Compared with germline, one end of the junction differs, possibly owing to a read error. Other DNA sequences from this sample encode an identical CDR3 as well. The chain couples TRBV25-1 to TRBJ1-5; D unresolved. This CDR3 spans 13 amino acids. Germline V gene data show CDR1 as MGHDK and CDR2 as SYGVNS. The CDR3: CASSTVSNQPQHF. CDR3 nucleotide sequence: TGTGCCAGCAGTACGGTTAGCAATCAGCCCCAGCACTTT.

J is TRBJ2-5 and V is TRBV9, with a tentative D call TRBD2 (6 bases). The V end lost 3 bases, the J end lost 5 bases, and 17 bases lay between the germline ends. CDR1 SGDLS and CDR2 YYNGEE come from the germline V gene. The CDR3 has 15 amino acids. The CDR3 reads CASSALDLGGETQYF. The CDR3, as DNA: TGTGCCAGCAGCGCCTTGGACCTTGGGGGGGAGACCCAGTACTTC.

V gene TRBV9 combines with J gene TRBJ1-2, with TRBD1 as a possible D gene (5 bases). This CDR3 spans 13 amino acids. Germline values: CDR1 SGDLS, CDR2 YYNGEE. V lost 0 bases and J lost 6, with 9 bases in between. CDR3 residues: CASSVARGDGYTF. The CDR3 coding sequence is TGTGCCAGCAGCGTAGCTCGGGGGGATGGCTACACCTTC. The full variable domain, with the rest looked up from reference TRBV9 and TRBJ1-2, is DSGVTQTPKHLITATGQRVTLRCSPRSGDLSVYWYQQSLDQGLQFLIQYYNGEERAKGNILERFSAQQFPDLHSELNLSSLELGDSALYFCASSVARGDGYTFGSGTRLTVV.

The genes are TRBV5-4 and TRBJ1-1; no clear D gene. V gave up 0 bases and J gave up 7 bases, with 13 bases separating them. The CDR3 spans 14 residues. Germline lookup yields CDR1 SGHNT and CDR2 YYREEE (reference sequence). The CDR3 region is CASSLDPDPIEAFF. The CDR3 DNA is TGTGCCAGCAGCTTGGACCCGGACCCCATTGAAGCTTTCTTT.

The table lists this clone with a few counts. The chain has TRBV18 and TRBJ1-2; 9 bases line up with TRBD1. Germline V gene sequence: CDR1 KGHSH, CDR2 LQKENI. The J segment lost 5 bases and the V segment lost 4 bases, leaving 8 bases of the junction unmatched. This CDR3 spans 15 amino acids. CDR3 nucleotides: TGTGCCAGCTCACTGCTGGGACAGGGAGAATATGGCTACACCTTC. This codes for CASSLLGQGEYGYTF.